These 24 T cell receptor beta chains came from one sample sequenced in a study of T cell responses to AZD1222 COVID-19 vaccine. The assay was immunoSEQ multiplex PCR, and TCRdb's table has in-frame clones only and misses some. The sample has 150,000 to 200,000 clones; almost 95% are singletons. The starting material was peripheral blood, obtained on day 0 of AZD1222 vaccination. The origin of the receptors is an adult in good health.

A single count supports this clone. The CDR3 DNA reads TGTGCCAGCAGCCCAGATAGCAATCAGCCCCAGCATTTT. Its protein is CASSPDSNQPQHF. The chain recombines TRBV3-1 (or the pseudogene TRBV3-2) with TRBJ1-5; no reliable D call. The CDR3 loop spans 13 amino acids. The germline V and J ends were trimmed by 4 bases and 0 bases, with 4 bases remaining between them. Germline CDR1 and CDR2: LGHDT and YNNKEL (reference sequence).

The chain combines TRBV5-1 with TRBJ2-1, with D perhaps given as TRBD1 or TRBD2 (5 bases each). The CDR3 has 15 residues. Germline CDR1 reads SGHRS; CDR2 reads YFSETQ. V was shortened by 3 bases and J by 0 bases, with 10 bases between the two germline ends. CDR3 residues: CASSSGTLSYNEQFF. DNA of the CDR3: TGCGCCAGCAGCTCCGGGACGCTCTCCTACAATGAGCAGTTCTTC.

The rearrangement links TRBV28 to TRBJ1-5; D uncertain. V gave up 5 bases and J gave up 4 bases, with 12 bases separating them. The CDR3 sequence is 14 residues long. Per the germline V gene, CDR1 is MDHEN and CDR2 is SYDVKM. CDR3 sequence (DNA): TGTGCCAGCAGTGATTGGGCAGTTAATCAGCCCCAGCATTTT. Its translation is CASSDWAVNQPQHF. Complete variable domain (other parts from reference TRBV28 and TRBJ1-5): DVKVTQSSRYLVKRTGEKVFLECVQDMDHENMFWYRQDPGLGLRLIYFSYDVKMKEKGDIPEGYSVSREKKERFSLILESASTNQTSMYLCASSDWAVNQPQHFGDGTRLSIL.

This chain links TRBV4-2 with TRBJ2-5; D gene uncertain. The CDR3 is 16 residues long. Per germline, CDR1 LGHNA and CDR2 YNFKEQ. V lost 0 bases and J 5 bases, leaving 16 bases between the germline ends. The CDR3 DNA is TGTGCCAGCAGCCAAGATTTAGGGCCAAACGGGGAGACCCAGTACTTC. Its translation: CASSQDLGPNGETQYF.

This clone was observed a single time. This chain uses TRBV20-1 with TRBJ2-5; no clear D gene. The ends were cut back, 6 bases at V and 5 bases at J, with 10 bases in the middle. This CDR3 has 11 residues. The germline V gene encodes CDR1 DFQATT and CDR2 SNEGSKA (reference sequence). CDR3 in amino acids: CSAGPFETQYF. CDR3 coding DNA: TGCAGTGCAGGTCCCTTCGAGACCCAGTACTTC.

V usage is TRBV6-5 and J usage is TRBJ1-2; TRBD1 matches at 9 bases. The CDR3 is made up of 14 amino acids. The germline V gene has CDR1 MNHEY and CDR2 SVGAGI. The V gene end was trimmed by 6 bases and the J gene end by 5 bases; junction bases not matched to a gene: 7. The CDR3 coding sequence is TGTGCCAGCAGCCTGGGACAGGGTTCATATGGCTACACCTTC. This gives the protein CASSLGQGSYGYTF.

The chain couples TRBV6-1 to TRBJ1-5; perhaps TRBD1 as D (5 bases). The CDR3 runs to 16 residues. Germline CDR1 and CDR2: MNHNS and SASEGT. V was shortened by 2 bases and J by 2 bases, with 13 bases between the two germline ends. Here the CDR3 DNA reads TGTGCCAGCAGTGAACCCCGCAGGGTCGGCAATCAGCCCCAGCATTTT. Encoded protein: CASSEPRRVGNQPQHF.

The rearrangement uses TRBV6-1 and TRBJ1-2; D not resolved. With 1 base removed from V and 5 bases from J, the gap between germline ends came to 5 bases. The CDR3 spans 12 residues. The germline gives CDR1 MNHNS, CDR2 SASEGT. The CDR3 DNA reads TGTGCCAGCAGTGAAGTCGGGTATGGCTACACCTTC. This encodes CASSEVGYGYTF.

The rearrangement uses TRBV27 and TRBJ2-1, with D possibly being TRBD2 (6 bases). Between the trimmed V and J ends, which lost 8 bases and 5 bases, there was a span of 25 bases. CDR3 size: 17 residues. Germline V gene data show CDR1 as MNHEY and CDR2 as SMNVEV (reference sequence). CDR3 coding DNA: TGTGCCAGCGCCGGTTGGTGGGGGGATCAGGGCAACAATGAGCAGTTCTTC. Translating gives CASAGWWGDQGNNEQFF.

The genes are TRBV5-1 and TRBJ1-5; a weak D match, TRBD1 (6 bases). This CDR3 is built from 16 residues. The V end lost 0 bases, the J end lost 3 bases, and 13 bases lay between the germline ends. Germline V CDR1 and CDR2: SGHRS, YFSETQ. Here the CDR3 DNA reads TGCGCCAGCAGCTTGGTACCAGGGGAGACCAATCAGCCCCAGCATTTT. Protein: CASSLVPGETNQPQHF.

The J gene is TRBJ1-1, the V gene TRBV5-1; TRBD1 is a possible D gene (6 bases). The CDR3 contains 14 residues. Germline CDR1 is SGHRS and CDR2 is YFSETQ. Trimming shortened V by 0 bases and J by 4 bases, and 10 bases separated the two germline ends. CDR3 protein: CASSLDQGTTEAFF. In nucleotides, the CDR3 is TGCGCCAGCAGCTTGGATCAGGGGACCACTGAAGCTTTCTTT. The full variable domain, in which reference TRBV5-1 and TRBJ1-1 provide the parts outside the CDR3, is KAGVTQTPRYLIKTRGQQVTLSCSPISGHRSVSWYQQTPGQGLQFLFEYFSETQRNKGNFPGRFSGRQFSNSRSEMNVSTLELGDSALYLCASSLDQGTTEAFFGQGTRLTVV.

The rearrangement joins TRBV9 to TRBJ2-7; 7 nucleotides line up with TRBD1. From germline, CDR1 is SGDLS and CDR2 YYNGEE. The CDR3 length is 15 residues. Trimming at V came to 0 bases and at J to 5 bases, leaving 8 bases not matched to a gene. The CDR3 DNA is TGTGCCAGCAGCGTAGGGGACAGTGCCTTTAACGAGCAGTACTTC. Translation gives CASSVGDSAFNEQYF.

The J gene is TRBJ1-1, the V gene TRBV18; D not certain. The V gene's germline CDR1 is KGHSH and CDR2 LQKENI. V lost 0 bases and J lost 7, with 12 bases in between. This CDR3 has 14 amino acids. CDR3 residues: CASSPPAVRNEAFF. The DNA for the CDR3 is TGTGCCAGCTCACCACCGGCGGTACGGAATGAAGCTTTCTTT.

This chain links TRBV30 with TRBJ1-3, with D possibly matching TRBD1 (5 bases). The CDR3 loop spans 16 amino acids. V was cut by 0 bases and J by 4 bases, with 16 bases left in between. Per the germline V gene, CDR1 is GTSNPN and CDR2 is SVGIG (reference sequence). The CDR3: CAWSVGPWTTGNTIYF. CDR3 in DNA: TGTGCCTGGAGTGTAGGTCCTTGGACAACAGGAAACACCATATATTTT.

The chain employs TRBV28 and TRBJ1-1; 7 nucleotides line up with TRBD1. Per germline, CDR1 MDHEN and CDR2 SYDVKM. The CDR3 contains 15 residues. V was clipped by 4 bases and J by 4 bases; unmatched bases: 9. The CDR3 nucleotides read TGTGCCAGCAGTTATCGACAGGGAGGGGGCACTGAAGCTTTCTTT. The encoded protein is CASSYRQGGGTEAFF.

The rearrangement joins TRBV28 to TRBJ1-3, with unresolved D. The CDR3 length is 15 residues. Germline CDR1 reads MDHEN; CDR2 reads SYDVKM. Trimming removed 1 base from V and 1 base from J, with 8 bases in between. The CDR3 nucleotides read TGTGCCAGCAGTTTATTTTTGTTATCTGGAAACACCATATATTTT. This sequence encodes CASSLFLLSGNTIYF.

The gene calls are TRBV5-6 and TRBJ1-2; D call uncertain. The germline CDR1 and CDR2 sequences are SGHDT and YYEEEE. The V end lost 3 bases, the J end lost 8 bases, and 17 bases lay between the germline ends. The CDR3 contains 14 residues. This chain's CDR3 is CASSSLVLSGGYTF. The CDR3 DNA is TGTGCCAGCAGCTCCTTGGTCCTCTCTGGCGGCTACACCTTC.

J is TRBJ1-4 and V is TRBV11-2; no clear D gene. The germline V gene encodes CDR1 SGHAT and CDR2 FQNNGV. Trimming left V 2 bases short and J 5 bases short, with 9 bases between. This CDR3 spans 14 amino acids. In nucleotides, the CDR3 is TGTGCCAGCAGCTTATGGCTGGAGAATGAAAAACTGTTTTTT. Its protein is CASSLWLENEKLFF. The full variable domain, its missing parts supplied by reference TRBV11-2 and TRBJ1-4, is EAGVAQSPRYKIIEKRQSVAFWCNPISGHATLYWYQQILGQGPKLLIQFQNNGVVDDSQLPKDRFSAERLKGVDSTLKIQPAKLEDSAVYLCASSLWLENEKLFFGSGTQLSVL.

CDR3 loop: CSVYSLEEKLFF. The CDR3, as DNA: TGCAGCGTTTACAGTCTTGAGGAAAAACTGTTTTTT. V gene TRBV29-1 combines with J gene TRBJ1-4; no clear D. Trimming left V 5 bases short and J 8 bases short, with 12 bases between. In germline, CDR1 is SQVTM, CDR2 ANQGSEA. The CDR3 is 12 amino acids.

This chain uses TRBV30 with TRBJ1-1; D not resolved. The CDR3 consists of 15 residues. V shed 1 base and J shed 0 bases, with 12 bases lying between them. The V gene's germline CDR1 is GTSNPN and CDR2 SVGIG (reference sequence). CDR3 bases: TGTGCCTGGAGTGACCCCAGGACCCTGAACACTGAAGCTTTCTTT. It yields the protein CAWSDPRTLNTEAFF.

The rearrangement links TRBV4-1 to TRBJ1-1, with 8 positions matching TRBD1. The CDR3 extends over 15 amino acids. The germline V gene has CDR1 MGHRA and CDR2 YSYEKL. Trimming removed 5 bases from V and 3 bases from J; junction bases left unmatched: 8. The CDR3 spells CASSSRTGLDTEAFF. The CDR3 DNA follows: TGCGCCAGCAGCTCCCGGACAGGGTTGGACACTGAAGCTTTCTTT.

The CDR3 protein is CASSFVGNGYTF. CDR3 in DNA: TGTGCCAGCAGTTTCGTGGGTAACGGCTACACCTTC. The chain carries TRBV12-3 or TRBV12-4 and TRBJ1-2; D not resolved. V was pared by 3 bases and J by 8 bases, with 10 bases between. The CDR3 consists of 12 residues.

The chain joins TRBV28 to TRBJ2-2, with D hard to call. The V end was cut by 3 bases, the J end by 1 base, with 3 bases between. The CDR3 length is 13 residues. Germline V gives CDR1 MDHEN, CDR2 SYDVKM. The CDR3 sequence is CASSFMNTGELFF. The CDR3 nucleotides are TGTGCCAGCAGTTTCATGAACACCGGGGAGCTGTTTTTT.

V is TRBV5-1 and J is TRBJ2-5; D unresolved. Trimming stripped 0 bases from V and 4 bases from J, with 10 bases between. The germline V gene has CDR1 SGHRS and CDR2 YFSETQ. The CDR3 consists of 14 residues. For the CDR3, the DNA is TGCGCCAGCAGCTTGGTGGCCAGCCCAGAGACCCAGTACTTC. It specifies CASSLVASPETQYF.